These 28 T cell receptor beta chains were all obtained from the same sample, sequenced in a study of radiotherapy plus CTLA-4 blockade in lung cancer. Sequencing used immunoSEQ multiplex PCR; TCRdb keeps in-frame clones, though not all of them. The table lists about 88,000 clones, around 72% of them singletons. Sequencing used peripheral blood, obtained from a patient treated with radiotherapy plus ipilimumab. The receptors derive from a human donor with non-small cell lung cancer that progressed on radiotherapy plus ipilimumab.

This clone has just one count. The chain carries TRBV7-9 and TRBJ2-3; possibly TRBD2 for D (6 bases). CDR1 is SEHNR, CDR2 FQNEAQ, per germline (reference sequence). V dropped 5 bases and J dropped 1 base, with 16 bases sitting between them. The CDR3 covers 16 residues. The CDR3 loop reads CASSTGSSSGTDTQYF. CDR3 bases: TGTGCCAGCAGCACCGGGAGCTCCTCTGGCACAGATACGCAGTATTTT. Full variable domain (outside the CDR3, taken from reference TRBV7-9 and TRBJ2-3): DTGVSQNPRHKITKRGQNVTFRCDPISEHNRLYWYRQTLGQGPEFLTYFQNEAQLEKSRLLSDRFSAERPKGSFSTLEIQRTEQGDSAMYLCASSTGSSSGTDTQYFGPGTRLTVL.

V usage is TRBV6-1 and J usage is TRBJ2-3; a possible D gene is TRBD2 (5 bases). Trimming cost V 4 bases and J 0 bases, with 17 bases left between them. The CDR3 has 17 residues. CDR1 and CDR2 from the germline V gene are MNHNS and SASEGT. The CDR3: CASSAASGSPSTDTQYF. Here the CDR3 DNA reads TGTGCCAGCAGTGCCGCTTCGGGGAGCCCTAGCACAGATACGCAGTATTTT.

The table lists this clone with a few counts. The chain employs TRBV5-6 and TRBJ1-5; D gene ambiguous. The CDR3 covers 15 residues. The V end was cut by 7 bases, the J end by 4 bases, with 18 bases between. The germline V gene has CDR1 SGHDT and CDR2 YYEEEE. CDR3 sequence: CASGKYRASNQPQHF. The CDR3, as DNA: TGTGCCAGCGGGAAGTACCGGGCCAGTAATCAGCCCCAGCATTTT.

This clone was seen just once. The V and J genes are TRBV29-1 and TRBJ2-3; possible D gene TRBD2, 6 bases. V was pared by 4 bases and J by 5 bases, with 13 bases between. This CDR3 is 13 amino acids long. Looked up from germline, CDR1 is SQVTM and CDR2 is ANQGSEA. In DNA form, the CDR3 reads TGCAGCGTTGGCGGGGCGGGGCAAGATACGCAGTATTTT. This gives the protein CSVGGAGQDTQYF.

The chain recombines TRBV7-8 with TRBJ2-7, with D possibly matching TRBD1 (6 bases). The ends were cut back, 4 bases at V and 2 bases at J, with 12 bases in the middle. CDR1 is SGHVS and CDR2 is FQNEAQ in the germline V gene. This CDR3 comprises 14 residues. CDR3: CASSSADSTYEQYF. The CDR3 nucleotides read TGTGCCAGCAGCTCGGCGGACAGCACCTACGAGCAGTACTTC.

This clone was counted a single time. The chain couples TRBV9 to TRBJ2-7; 9 nucleotides align to TRBD1. After removal of 6 bases from V and 5 bases from J, the junction contained 9 bases not matched to a gene. The V gene's germline CDR1 is SGDLS and CDR2 YYNGEE. The CDR3 has 14 amino acids. The CDR3 region is CASNPGTGIHEQYF. In nucleotides, the CDR3 is TGTGCCAGCAACCCCGGGACAGGGATCCACGAGCAGTACTTC.

The CDR3 DNA follows: TGTGCCAGCAGCTCCGGGACTAGCGGGGGGTTTCCCTACGAGCAGTACTTC. Amino acids: CASSSGTSGGFPYEQYF. This rearrangement joins TRBV5-5 to TRBJ2-7, with TRBD2 matching over 15 bases. With 3 bases clipped from V and 2 bases from J, the junction kept 6 bases outside the gene matches. The CDR3 extends over 17 amino acids. Germline assignment: CDR1 SGHKS and CDR2 YYEKEE (reference sequence).

This clone has only a few counts. The V gene is TRBV19, the J gene TRBJ2-7; 9 positions match TRBD1. This CDR3 spans 14 amino acids. Losses at the gene ends were 6 bases for V and 5 bases for J; bases not matched to a gene: 8. CDR1 and CDR2 from the germline V gene are LNHDA and SQIVND (reference sequence). CDR3 sequence reads: CASRLTGGWNEQYF. For the CDR3, the DNA is TGTGCCAGTAGGCTCACAGGGGGCTGGAACGAGCAGTACTTC. The variable domain in full, with the rest retrieved from reference TRBV19 and TRBJ2-7, is DGGITQSPKYLFRKEGQNVTLSCEQNLNHDAMYWYRQDPGQGLRLIYYSQIVNDFQKGDIAEGYSVSREKKESFPLTVTSAQKNPTAFYLCASRLTGGWNEQYFGPGTRLTVT.

This clone was observed a handful of times. The chain combines TRBV28 with TRBJ1-2; 7 nucleotides line up with TRBD1. The CDR3 loop spans 13 amino acids. The germline CDR1 and CDR2 sequences are MDHEN and SYDVKM. Trimming removed 6 bases from V and 8 bases from J; junction bases left unmatched: 9. CDR3 in amino acids: CASSRTGISGYTF. DNA for the CDR3: TGTGCCAGCAGCAGGACAGGCATCTCGGGCTACACCTTC.

The chain is built from TRBV6-1 and TRBJ1-2; 8 nucleotides agree with TRBD1. The CDR3 has 15 amino acids. CDR1 and CDR2 (germline): MNHNS, SASEGT. V lost 8 bases and J lost 7; bases outside the gene matches: 15. The CDR3 spells CASSNPYDRGGGYTF. The DNA for the CDR3 is TGTGCCAGCTCCAATCCTTATGACAGGGGAGGTGGCTACACCTTC.

This clone was detected only a few times. This sequence joins TRBV20-1 and TRBJ2-3; D is undetermined. The germline CDR1 and CDR2 sequences are DFQATT and SNEGSKA (reference sequence). The ends were cut back, 2 bases at V and 5 bases at J, with 5 bases in the middle. The CDR3 loop spans 11 amino acids. Here the CDR3 reads CSARLVDTQYF. CDR3 in DNA: TGCAGTGCTAGATTGGTAGATACGCAGTATTTT.

This sequence joins TRBV10-2 and TRBJ2-2; TRBD2 aligns across 11 bases. CDR1 is WSHSY, CDR2 SAAADI, per germline. The V and J ends lost 7 bases and 5 bases, in that order; junction bases with no gene match: 12. CDR3 length: 17 amino acids. CDR3 DNA sequence: TGCGCCAGCAAGGCTGGAGTAGCGGGAGGGTCGACCGGGGAGCTGTTTTTT. Translated, it gives CASKAGVAGGSTGELFF.

The CDR3 DNA is TGCAGCGTCGGTTCCCCGGGGGACTCCTACGAGCAGTACTTC. The encoded protein is CSVGSPGDSYEQYF. The chain combines TRBV29-1 with TRBJ2-7; maybe TRBD2 (6 bases). Germline CDR1 SQVTM, CDR2 ANQGSEA. CDR3 length equals 14 residues. The germline V and J ends were trimmed by 6 bases and 0 bases, with 15 bases remaining between them.

This chain uses TRBV5-5 with TRBJ1-2; the D gene is possibly TRBD1 (6 bases). The CDR3 spans 16 residues. The V end was cut by 4 bases, the J end by 4 bases, with 20 bases between. The V gene's germline CDR1 is SGHKS and CDR2 YYEKEE (reference sequence). The CDR3 DNA sequence: TGTGCCAGCAGCCCAACCACCGGGACACCGTTCTATGGCTACACCTTC. This gives the protein CASSPTTGTPFYGYTF.

This chain joins TRBV14 and TRBJ1-1; D gene unclear. Trimming stripped 4 bases from V and 11 bases from J, with 14 bases between. Germline V gives CDR1 SGHDN, CDR2 FVKESK. This CDR3 region has 12 residues. Written as DNA, the CDR3 is TGTGCCAGCAGCCCGGACCGACTGATGGCTTTCTTT. Protein sequence: CASSPDRLMAFF.

The V and J genes are TRBV11-2 and TRBJ2-1; the D gene is possibly TRBD2 (6 bases). Deletions cut 0 bases from V and 6 bases from J, with 18 bases between. Per germline, CDR1 SGHAT and CDR2 FQNNGV. The CDR3 has 17 residues. The CDR3 DNA follows: TGTGCCAGCAGCTTAGATCGGGTTGGGGGGATAGGCAATGAGCAGTTCTTC. It translates to CASSLDRVGGIGNEQFF.

This sequence joins TRBV5-4 and TRBJ2-7, with D possibly being TRBD2 (7 bases). The V and J ends lost 5 bases and 2 bases respectively, with 14 bases between them. Per germline, CDR1 SGHNT and CDR2 YYREEE (reference sequence). CDR3 length: 14 amino acids. CDR3 sequence reads: CASRMGGGPYEQYF. CDR3 bases: TGTGCCAGCAGGATGGGCGGGGGCCCCTACGAGCAGTACTTC.

The chain links TRBV5-4 to TRBJ1-1, with 10 bases lining up with TRBD1. This CDR3 is 15 amino acids long. Per germline, CDR1 SGHNT and CDR2 YYREEE (reference sequence). After removal of 5 bases from V and 5 bases from J, the junction contained 9 bases not matched to a gene. The CDR3 DNA follows: TGTGCCAGCAGTACACCCGGGACAGGGGTGACTGAAGCTTTCTTT. It yields the protein CASSTPGTGVTEAFF.

The J gene is TRBJ1-2, the V gene TRBV29-1; 12 nucleotides align to TRBD1. Germline V gives CDR1 SQVTM, CDR2 ANQGSEA. V lost 5 bases, J lost 8 bases, and 6 bases stayed unmatched. The CDR3 runs to 13 residues. CDR3: CSVPLGTGGGYTF. The CDR3 DNA is TGCAGCGTTCCGCTTGGGACAGGGGGCGGCTACACCTTC.

The table lists this clone with a count of one. V and J are TRBV9 and TRBJ2-2; 9 bases fit TRBD2. The CDR3 is 16 residues long. V shed 2 bases and J 5 bases; nucleotides not matched to a gene: 7. CDR1 is SGDLS and CDR2 is YYNGEE in the germline V gene. CDR3 amino acids: CASSVLSGSGTGELFF. The CDR3 DNA reads as TGTGCCAGCAGCGTCCTTAGCGGGAGCGGAACCGGGGAGCTGTTTTTT.

This sequence joins TRBV29-1 and TRBJ2-7; 8 bases are shared with TRBD2. From germline, CDR1 is SQVTM and CDR2 ANQGSEA. This CDR3 spans 14 amino acids. V shed 6 bases, J shed 4 bases, and the junction held 11 bases outside the gene matches. CDR3 region: CSVEKAGAGYEQYF. DNA of the CDR3: TGCAGCGTAGAGAAAGCGGGAGCGGGGTACGAGCAGTACTTC.

CDR3 sequence reads: CASSPGRRGKETQYF. The DNA of the CDR3 is TGTGCCAGCAGCCCCGGGCGGCGGGGTAAAGAGACCCAGTACTTC. This sequence joins TRBV11-1 and TRBJ2-5, with D tentatively TRBD2 (6 bases). Per the germline V gene, CDR1 is SGHAT and CDR2 is FQDESV (reference sequence). V shed 5 bases and J shed 3 bases, with 16 bases lying between them. This CDR3 contains 15 residues.

As to this clone: Within the sample, other DNA sequences also encode this same CDR3. The CDR3 is CASSTGQGNEKLFF. The CDR3 DNA reads TGTGCCAGCAGTACGGGACAGGGGAATGAAAAACTGTTTTTT. This chain links TRBV28 with TRBJ1-4, with 10 bases identical to TRBD1. V was clipped by 5 bases and J by 5 bases; unmatched bases: 2. The CDR3 is 14 residues long. Germline lookup yields CDR1 MDHEN and CDR2 SYDVKM.

The sample holds a few counts of this clone. The genes are TRBV7-8 and TRBJ2-3; D might be TRBD1 (6 bases). CDR3 length: 15 amino acids. The V gene's germline CDR1 is SGHVS and CDR2 FQNEAQ. Deletions cut 3 bases from V and 2 bases from J, with 12 bases between. This CDR3 reads CASSFNRASTDTQYF. The CDR3 DNA follows: TGTGCCAGCAGCTTCAACAGGGCTTCCACAGATACGCAGTATTTT.

The chain combines TRBV11-2 with TRBJ2-7, with D unclear. Looked up from germline, CDR1 is SGHAT and CDR2 is FQNNGV. Trimming pared 5 bases from V and 7 bases from J, leaving 15 bases between. The CDR3 has 13 residues. The CDR3 loop is CASSTDLSREQYF. CDR3 sequence (DNA): TGTGCCAGCAGCACGGACCTTAGTCGGGAGCAGTACTTC.

The chain links TRBV5-4 to TRBJ1-6, with 8 bases identical to TRBD1. V was clipped by 3 bases and J by 5 bases; unmatched bases: 4. The CDR3 is 15 residues long. In germline, CDR1 is SGHNT, CDR2 YYREEE (reference sequence). CDR3 residues: CASSSDRVDNSPLHF. The CDR3 DNA reads TGTGCCAGCAGCTCGGACAGGGTTGATAATTCACCCCTCCACTTT.

The table lists this clone with a count of one. The CDR3 region has the DNA TGTGCCACCGAGACAGGAGCCCTGAACACTGAAGCTTTCTTT. Translating it yields CATETGALNTEAFF. The chain carries TRBV10-3 and TRBJ1-1; D might be TRBD1 (6 bases). The length of the CDR3 is 14 residues. Per the germline V gene, CDR1 is ENHRY and CDR2 is SYGVKD. V was clipped by 10 bases and J by 0 bases, with 15 bases between them.

This clone was observed a handful of times. The V call is TRBV28, the J call TRBJ1-1, with 9 bases aligning to TRBD1. The germline gives CDR1 MDHEN, CDR2 SYDVKM. With V trimmed by 0 bases and J by 1 base, 3 bases remained unmatched. The CDR3 is made up of 16 amino acids. CDR3 sequence reads: CASSLWDRGGNTEAFF. In DNA form, the CDR3 reads TGTGCCAGCAGTTTATGGGACAGGGGAGGGAACACTGAAGCTTTCTTT.